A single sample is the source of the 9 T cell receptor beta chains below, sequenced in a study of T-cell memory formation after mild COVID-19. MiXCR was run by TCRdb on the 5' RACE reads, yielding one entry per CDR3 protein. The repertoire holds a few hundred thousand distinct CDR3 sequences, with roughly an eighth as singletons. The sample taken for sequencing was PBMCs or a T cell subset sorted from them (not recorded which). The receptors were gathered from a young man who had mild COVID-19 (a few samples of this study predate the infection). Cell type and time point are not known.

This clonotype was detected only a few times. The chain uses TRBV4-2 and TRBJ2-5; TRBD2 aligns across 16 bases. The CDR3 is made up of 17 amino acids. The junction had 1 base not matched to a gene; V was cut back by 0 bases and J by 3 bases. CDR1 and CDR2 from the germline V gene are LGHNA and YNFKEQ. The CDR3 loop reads CASSQDGTSGGEETQYF. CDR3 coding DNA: TGTGCCAGCAGCCAAGATGGGACTAGCGGGGGGGAAGAGACCCAGTACTTC.

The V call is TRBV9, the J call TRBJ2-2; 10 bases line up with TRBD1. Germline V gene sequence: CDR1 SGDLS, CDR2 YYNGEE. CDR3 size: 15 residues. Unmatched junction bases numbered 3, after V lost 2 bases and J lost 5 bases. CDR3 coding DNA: TGTGCCAGCAGCGTGCGACAGGGGGCGACCGGGGAGCTGTTTTTT. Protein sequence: CASSVRQGATGELFF.

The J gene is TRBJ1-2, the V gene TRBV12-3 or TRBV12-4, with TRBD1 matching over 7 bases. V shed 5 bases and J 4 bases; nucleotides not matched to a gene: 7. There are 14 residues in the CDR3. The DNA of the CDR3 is TGTGCCAGCAGTACTAACAGGGGTCCCTATGGCTACACCTTC. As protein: CASSTNRGPYGYTF.

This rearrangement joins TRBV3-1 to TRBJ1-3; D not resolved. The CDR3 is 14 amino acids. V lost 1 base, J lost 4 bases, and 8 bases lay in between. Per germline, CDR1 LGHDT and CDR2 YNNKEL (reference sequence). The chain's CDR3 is CASSQVARGNTIYF. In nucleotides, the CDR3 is TGTGCCAGCAGCCAAGTAGCCAGAGGAAACACCATATATTTT.

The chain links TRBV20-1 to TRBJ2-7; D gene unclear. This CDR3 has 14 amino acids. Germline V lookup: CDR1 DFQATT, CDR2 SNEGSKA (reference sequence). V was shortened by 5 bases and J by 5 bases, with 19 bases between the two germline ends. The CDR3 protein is CSALESSAGHEQYF. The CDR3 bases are TGCAGTGCTCTAGAATCGTCAGCAGGCCACGAGCAGTACTTC.

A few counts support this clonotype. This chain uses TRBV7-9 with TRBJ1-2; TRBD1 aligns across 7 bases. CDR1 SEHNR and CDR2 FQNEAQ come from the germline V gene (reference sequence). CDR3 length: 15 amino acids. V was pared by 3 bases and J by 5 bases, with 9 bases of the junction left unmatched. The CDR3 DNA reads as TGTGCCAGCAGCTTGGGACAGACCGGGCAATATGGCTACACCTTC. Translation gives CASSLGQTGQYGYTF.

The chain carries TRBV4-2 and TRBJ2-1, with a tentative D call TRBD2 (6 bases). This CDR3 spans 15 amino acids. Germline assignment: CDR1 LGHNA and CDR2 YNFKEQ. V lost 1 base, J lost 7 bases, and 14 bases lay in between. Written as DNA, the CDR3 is TGTGCCAGCAGCCAAGCCCCACGGGGGAGGAATGAGCAGTTCTTC. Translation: CASSQAPRGRNEQFF.

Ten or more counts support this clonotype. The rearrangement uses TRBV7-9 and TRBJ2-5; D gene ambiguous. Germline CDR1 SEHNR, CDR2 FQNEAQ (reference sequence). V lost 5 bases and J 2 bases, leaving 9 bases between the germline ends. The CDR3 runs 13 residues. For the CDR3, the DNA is TGTGCCAGCAGCCTACTTGGGCAAGAGACCCAGTACTTC. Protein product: CASSLLGQETQYF.

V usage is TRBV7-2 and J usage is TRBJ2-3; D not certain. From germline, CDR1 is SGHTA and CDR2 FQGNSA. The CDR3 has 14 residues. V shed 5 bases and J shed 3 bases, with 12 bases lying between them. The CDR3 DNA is TGTGCCAGCAGCCCCACGACGTCGACAGATACGCAGTATTTT. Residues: CASSPTTSTDTQYF.